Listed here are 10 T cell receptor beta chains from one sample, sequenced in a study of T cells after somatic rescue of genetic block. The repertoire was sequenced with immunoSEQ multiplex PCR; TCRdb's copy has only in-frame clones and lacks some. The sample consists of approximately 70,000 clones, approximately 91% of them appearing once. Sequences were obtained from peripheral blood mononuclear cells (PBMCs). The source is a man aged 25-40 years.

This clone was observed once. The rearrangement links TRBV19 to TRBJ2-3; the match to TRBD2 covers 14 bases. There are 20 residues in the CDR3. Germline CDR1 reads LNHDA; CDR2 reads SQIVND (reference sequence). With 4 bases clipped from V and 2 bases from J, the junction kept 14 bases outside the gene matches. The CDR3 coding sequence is TGTGCCAGTAGTAGCGCAAAAGGACTAGCGGGAGGTCCAAACACAGATACGCAGTATTTT. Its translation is CASSSAKGLAGGPNTDTQYF.

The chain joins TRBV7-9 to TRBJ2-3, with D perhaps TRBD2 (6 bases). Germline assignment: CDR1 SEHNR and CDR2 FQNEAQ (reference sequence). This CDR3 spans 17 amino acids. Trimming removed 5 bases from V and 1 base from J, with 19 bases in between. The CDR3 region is CASSPRRAMGGTDTQYF. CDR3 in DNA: TGTGCCAGCAGCCCCCGGAGGGCAATGGGGGGCACAGATACGCAGTATTTT.

DNA of the CDR3: TGTGCCAGCAGTTTAAGGACAGGGAGGGTAGAGACCCAGTACTTC. It specifies CASSLRTGRVETQYF. This chain joins TRBV27 and TRBJ2-5; weak D call: TRBD1 (8 bases). The CDR3 totals 15 residues. V shed 2 bases and J shed 4 bases, with 14 bases lying between them. Germline V gene sequence: CDR1 MNHEY, CDR2 SMNVEV (reference sequence).

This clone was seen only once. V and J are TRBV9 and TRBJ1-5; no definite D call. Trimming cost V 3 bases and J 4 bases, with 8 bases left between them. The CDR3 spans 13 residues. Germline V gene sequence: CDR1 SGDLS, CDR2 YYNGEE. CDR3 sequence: CASSGTGNQPQHF. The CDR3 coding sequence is TGTGCCAGCAGCGGGACGGGGAATCAGCCCCAGCATTTT.

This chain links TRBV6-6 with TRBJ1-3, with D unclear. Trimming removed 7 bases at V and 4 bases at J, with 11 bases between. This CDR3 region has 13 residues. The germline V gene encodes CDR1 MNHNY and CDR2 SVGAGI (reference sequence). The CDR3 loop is CASTLGKGNTIYF. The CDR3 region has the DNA TGTGCCAGCACCCTGGGGAAAGGAAACACCATATATTTT.

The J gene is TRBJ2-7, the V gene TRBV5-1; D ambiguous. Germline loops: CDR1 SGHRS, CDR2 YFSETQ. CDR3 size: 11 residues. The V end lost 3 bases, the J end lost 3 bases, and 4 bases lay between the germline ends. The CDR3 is CASSSHYEQYF. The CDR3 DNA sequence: TGCGCCAGCAGCTCACACTACGAGCAGTACTTC.

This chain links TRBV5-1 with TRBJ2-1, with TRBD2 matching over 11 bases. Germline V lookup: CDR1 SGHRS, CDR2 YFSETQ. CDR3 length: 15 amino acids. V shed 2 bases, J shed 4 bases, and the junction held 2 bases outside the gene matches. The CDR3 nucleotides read TGCGCCAGCAGCTTACTAGCGGGAGTTTACAATGAGCAGTTCTTC. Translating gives CASSLLAGVYNEQFF.

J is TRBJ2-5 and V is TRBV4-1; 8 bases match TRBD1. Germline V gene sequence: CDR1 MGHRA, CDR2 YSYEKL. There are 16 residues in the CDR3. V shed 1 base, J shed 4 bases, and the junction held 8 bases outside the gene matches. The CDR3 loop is CASSQALTGGAETQYF. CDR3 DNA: TGCGCCAGCAGCCAAGCCCTAACAGGGGGAGCAGAGACCCAGTACTTC.

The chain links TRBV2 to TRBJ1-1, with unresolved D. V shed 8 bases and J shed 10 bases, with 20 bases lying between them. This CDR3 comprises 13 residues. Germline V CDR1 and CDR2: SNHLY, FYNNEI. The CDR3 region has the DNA TGTGCCAGCCCGGGTCCGATGGAAAGTGCAGCTTTCTTT. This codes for CASPGPMESAAFF.

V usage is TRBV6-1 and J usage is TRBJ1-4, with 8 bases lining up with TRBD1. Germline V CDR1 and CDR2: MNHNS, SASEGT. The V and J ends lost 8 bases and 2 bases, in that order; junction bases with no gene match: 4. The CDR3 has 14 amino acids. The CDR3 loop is CASGRGQTNEKLFF. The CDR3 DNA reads TGTGCCAGCGGCAGGGGGCAGACTAATGAAAAACTGTTTTTT.